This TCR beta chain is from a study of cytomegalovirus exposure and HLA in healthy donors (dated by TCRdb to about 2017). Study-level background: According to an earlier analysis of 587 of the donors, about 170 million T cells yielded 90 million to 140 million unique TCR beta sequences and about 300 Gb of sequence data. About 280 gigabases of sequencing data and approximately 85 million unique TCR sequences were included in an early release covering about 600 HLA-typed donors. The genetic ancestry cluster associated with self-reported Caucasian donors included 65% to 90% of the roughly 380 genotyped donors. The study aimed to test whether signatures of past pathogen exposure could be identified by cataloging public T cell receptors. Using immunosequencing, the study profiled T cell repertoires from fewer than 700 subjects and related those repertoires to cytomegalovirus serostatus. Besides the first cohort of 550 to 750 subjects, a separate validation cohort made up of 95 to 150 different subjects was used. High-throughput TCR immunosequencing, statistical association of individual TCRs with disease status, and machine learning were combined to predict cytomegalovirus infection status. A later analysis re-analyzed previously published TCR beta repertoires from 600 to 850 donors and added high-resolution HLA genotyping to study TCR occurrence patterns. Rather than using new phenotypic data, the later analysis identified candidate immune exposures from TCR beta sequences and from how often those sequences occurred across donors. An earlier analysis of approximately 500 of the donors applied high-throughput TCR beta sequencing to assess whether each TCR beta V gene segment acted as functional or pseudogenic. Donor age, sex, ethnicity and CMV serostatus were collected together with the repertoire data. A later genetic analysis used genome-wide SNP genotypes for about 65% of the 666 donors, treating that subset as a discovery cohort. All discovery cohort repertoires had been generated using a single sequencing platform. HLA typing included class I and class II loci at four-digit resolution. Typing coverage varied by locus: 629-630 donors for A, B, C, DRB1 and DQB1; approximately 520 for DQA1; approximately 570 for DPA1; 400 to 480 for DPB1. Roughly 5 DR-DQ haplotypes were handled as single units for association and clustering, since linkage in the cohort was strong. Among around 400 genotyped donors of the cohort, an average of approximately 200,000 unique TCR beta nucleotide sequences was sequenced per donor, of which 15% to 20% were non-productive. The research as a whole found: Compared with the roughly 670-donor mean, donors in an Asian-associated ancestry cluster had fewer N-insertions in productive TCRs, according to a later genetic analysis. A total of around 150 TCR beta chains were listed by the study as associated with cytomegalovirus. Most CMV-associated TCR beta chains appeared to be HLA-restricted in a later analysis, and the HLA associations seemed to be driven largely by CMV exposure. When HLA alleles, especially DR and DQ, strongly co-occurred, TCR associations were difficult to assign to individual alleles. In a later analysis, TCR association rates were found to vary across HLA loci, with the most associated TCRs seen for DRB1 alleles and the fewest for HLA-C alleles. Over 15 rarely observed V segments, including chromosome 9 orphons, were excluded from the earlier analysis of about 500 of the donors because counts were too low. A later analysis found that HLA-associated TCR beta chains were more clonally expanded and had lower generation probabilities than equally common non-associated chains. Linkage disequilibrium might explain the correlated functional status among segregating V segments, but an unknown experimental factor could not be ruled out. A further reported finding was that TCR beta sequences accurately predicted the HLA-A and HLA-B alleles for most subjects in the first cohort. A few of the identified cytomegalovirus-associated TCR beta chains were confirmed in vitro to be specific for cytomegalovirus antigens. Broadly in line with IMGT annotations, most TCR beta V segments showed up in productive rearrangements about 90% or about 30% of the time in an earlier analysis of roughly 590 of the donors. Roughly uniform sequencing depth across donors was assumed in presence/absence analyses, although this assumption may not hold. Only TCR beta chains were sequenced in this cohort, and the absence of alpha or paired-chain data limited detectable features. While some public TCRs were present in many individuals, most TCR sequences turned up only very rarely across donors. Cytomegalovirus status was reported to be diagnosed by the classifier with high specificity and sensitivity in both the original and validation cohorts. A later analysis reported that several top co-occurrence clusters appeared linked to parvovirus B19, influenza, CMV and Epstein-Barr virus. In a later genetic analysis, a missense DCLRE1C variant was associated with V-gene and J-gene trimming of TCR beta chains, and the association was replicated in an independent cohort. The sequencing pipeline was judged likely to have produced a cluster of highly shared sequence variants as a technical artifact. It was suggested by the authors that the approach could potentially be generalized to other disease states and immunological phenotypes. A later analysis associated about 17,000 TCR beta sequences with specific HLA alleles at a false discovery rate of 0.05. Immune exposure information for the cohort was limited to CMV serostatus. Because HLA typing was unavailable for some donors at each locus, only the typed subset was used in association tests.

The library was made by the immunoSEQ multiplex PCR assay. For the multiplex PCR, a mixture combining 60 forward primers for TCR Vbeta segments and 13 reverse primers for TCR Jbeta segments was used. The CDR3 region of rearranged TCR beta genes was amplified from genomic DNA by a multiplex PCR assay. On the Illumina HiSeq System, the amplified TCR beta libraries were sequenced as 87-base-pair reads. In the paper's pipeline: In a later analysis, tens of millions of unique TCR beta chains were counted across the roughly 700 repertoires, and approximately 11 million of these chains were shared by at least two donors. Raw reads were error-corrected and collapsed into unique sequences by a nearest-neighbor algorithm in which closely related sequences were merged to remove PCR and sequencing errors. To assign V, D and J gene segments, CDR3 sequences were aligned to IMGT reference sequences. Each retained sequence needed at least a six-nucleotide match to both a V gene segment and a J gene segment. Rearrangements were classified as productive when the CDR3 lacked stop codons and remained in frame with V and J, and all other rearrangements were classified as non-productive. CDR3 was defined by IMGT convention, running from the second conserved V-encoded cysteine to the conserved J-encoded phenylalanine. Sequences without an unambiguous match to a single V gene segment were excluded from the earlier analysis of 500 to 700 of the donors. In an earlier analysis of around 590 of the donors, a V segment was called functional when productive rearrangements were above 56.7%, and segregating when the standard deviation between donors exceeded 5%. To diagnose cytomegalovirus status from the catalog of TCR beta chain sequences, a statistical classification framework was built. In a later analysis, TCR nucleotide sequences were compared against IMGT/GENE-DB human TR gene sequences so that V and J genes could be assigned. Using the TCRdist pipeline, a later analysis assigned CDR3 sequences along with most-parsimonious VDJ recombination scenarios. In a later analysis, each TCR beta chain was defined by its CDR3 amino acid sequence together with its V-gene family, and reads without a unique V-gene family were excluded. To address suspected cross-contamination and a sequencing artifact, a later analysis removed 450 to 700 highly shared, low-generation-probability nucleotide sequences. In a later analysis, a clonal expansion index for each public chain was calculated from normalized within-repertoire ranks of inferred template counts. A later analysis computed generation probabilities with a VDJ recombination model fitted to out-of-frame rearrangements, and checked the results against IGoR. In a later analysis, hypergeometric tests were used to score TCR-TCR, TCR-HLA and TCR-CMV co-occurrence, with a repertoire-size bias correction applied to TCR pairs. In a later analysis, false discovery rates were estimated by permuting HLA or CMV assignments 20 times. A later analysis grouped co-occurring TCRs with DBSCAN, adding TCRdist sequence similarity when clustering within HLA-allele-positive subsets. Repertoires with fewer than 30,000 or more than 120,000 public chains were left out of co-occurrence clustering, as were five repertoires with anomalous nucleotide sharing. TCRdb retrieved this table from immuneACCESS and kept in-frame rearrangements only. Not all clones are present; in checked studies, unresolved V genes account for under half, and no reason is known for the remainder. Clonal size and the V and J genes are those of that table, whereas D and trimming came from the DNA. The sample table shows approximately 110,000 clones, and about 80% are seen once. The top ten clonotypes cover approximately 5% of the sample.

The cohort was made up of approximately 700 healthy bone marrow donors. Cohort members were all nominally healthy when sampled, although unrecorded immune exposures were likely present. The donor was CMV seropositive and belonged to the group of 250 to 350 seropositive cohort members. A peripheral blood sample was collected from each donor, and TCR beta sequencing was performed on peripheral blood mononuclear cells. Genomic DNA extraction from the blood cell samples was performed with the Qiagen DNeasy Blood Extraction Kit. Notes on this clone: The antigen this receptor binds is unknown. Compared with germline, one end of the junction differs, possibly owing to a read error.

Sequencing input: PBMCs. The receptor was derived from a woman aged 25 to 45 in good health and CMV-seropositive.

The CDR3 region: CASSNNSPLHF. The bases read TGTGCCAGCAGTAACAATTCGCCCCTCCACTTT. This receptor chain uses TRBV11-2 and TRBJ1-6; the D gene remains uncertain. Measured from the cysteine to the phenylalanine, the CDR3 is 11 residues long. CDR3 DNA only is kept here, 33 bases in frame from base 1. According to the germline V gene, CDR1 reads SGHAT and CDR2 reads FQNNGV. The CDR3 plus the reference TRBV11-2 and TRBJ1-6 genes for the other parts give the full variable domain: EAGVAQSPRYKIIEKRQSVAFWCNPISGHATLYWYQQILGQGPKLLIQFQNNGVVDDSQLPKDRFSAERLKGVDSTLKIQPAKLEDSAVYLCASSNNSPLHFGNGTRLTVT.